Described below is a single T cell receptor beta chain sequence and its context. Its antigen remains unknown. This entry is derived from a study of shared clonotypes between healthy human individuals. Study-wide results and caveats: Clonotype sharing among the donors was expected to vary with sequencing depth. The diversity represented, both genetic and in exposure history, was limited by few donors.

The protocol was immunoSEQ multiplex PCR, while the TCRdb copy is restricted to in-frame clones and leaves out a portion. The sample comprises around 430,000 clones, roughly 77% of which are singletons, and roughly an eighth rests with the top ten. V shed 1 base and J shed 5 bases, with 8 bases lying between them. This CDR3 has 12 amino acids. The germline V gene has CDR1 GTSNPN and CDR2 SVGIG (reference sequence). Donors comprised only Caucasian adults living in Nashville, Tennessee. Sequenced material: PBMCs. The sequence was obtained from a woman between 35 and 50 years old in good health. Some clones in this sample may be carry-over from other donors' samples. The gene calls are TRBV30 and TRBJ2-5; D is ambiguous. The CDR3 DNA is TGTGCCTGGAGTGAGTTGGTCGAGACCCAGTACTTC. Residues: CAWSELVETQYF.